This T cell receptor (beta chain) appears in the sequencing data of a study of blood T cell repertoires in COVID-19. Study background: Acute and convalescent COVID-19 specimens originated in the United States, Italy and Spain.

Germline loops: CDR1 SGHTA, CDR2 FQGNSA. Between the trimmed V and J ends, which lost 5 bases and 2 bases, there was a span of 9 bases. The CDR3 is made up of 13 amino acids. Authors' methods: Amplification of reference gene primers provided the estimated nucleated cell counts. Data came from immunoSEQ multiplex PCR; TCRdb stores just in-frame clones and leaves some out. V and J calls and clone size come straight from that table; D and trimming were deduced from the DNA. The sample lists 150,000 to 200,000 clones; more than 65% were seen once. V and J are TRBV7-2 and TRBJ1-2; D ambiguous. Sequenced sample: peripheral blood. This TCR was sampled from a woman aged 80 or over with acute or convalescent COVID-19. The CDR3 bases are TGTGCCAGCAGCACCTACTCAAACTATGGCTACACCTTC. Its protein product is CASSTYSNYGYTF.